The clone carrying this T cell receptor beta chain was counted only a few times. Treatment noted: oral pan-JAK inhibitor, 5-10 mg twice daily. Peripheral blood and lesional scalp punch biopsies were taken from alopecia areata patients. The data were obtained in a study of CD8+ T cells in alopecia areata. Across the study: The tofacitinib course ran for 6 to 18 months and was followed by 6 months off drug.

cDNA serving as the sequencing template came from extracted, reverse transcribed RNA. Here immunoSEQ multiplex PCR was the method, and the copy in TCRdb shows in-frame clones only, minus some. Here the sample spans about 90,000 clones, 44% being singletons. The sequenced sample was CD8+ T cells sorted from blood, obtained at week 24, from a patient treated with tofacitinib. The source is a human donor with alopecia areata.

The CDR3 loop is CSVVGGQPGEQYF. The CDR3 nucleotides are TGCAGCGTGGTGGGGGGGCAACCCGGCGAGCAGTACTTC. V gene TRBV29-1 combines with J gene TRBJ2-7, with D possibly TRBD2 on 7 matching bases. V was pared by 6 bases and J by 6 bases, with 18 bases between. The CDR3 spans 13 residues. Germline V gives CDR1 SQVTM, CDR2 ANQGSEA.